What follows are 32 T cell receptor beta chains derived from one specimen sequenced in a study of identical twins listed by TCRdb under 2016. Libraries came from 5' RACE. Sequencing took place on an Illumina HiSeq 2000. The public sequencing data were trimmed at Q25 with fastp and processed into clonotypes with MiXCR by TCRdb, which kept only in-frame beta chains. A single entry per CDR3 protein holds the most common genes and DNA from its merged rows. Here the sample has hundreds of thousands of distinct CDR3 sequences; roughly an eighth occur a single time. The ten most abundant clones make up around 1.5% of the sample. The same data also contributed to another study, on yellow fever vaccine responses in identical twins.

The sequenced sample was PBMCs. The receptors stem from a woman younger than 30 in good health.

This sequence joins TRBV6-1 and TRBJ2-7; the D gene is possibly TRBD1 (5 bases). The CDR3 has 15 amino acids. Germline CDR1 reads MNHNS; CDR2 reads SASEGT. V was pared by 2 bases and J by 2 bases, with 13 bases between. The CDR3 nucleotides are TGTGCCAGCAGTGAAATTTCAGGGAACCCCTACGAGCAGTACGTC. Protein product: CASSEISGNPYEQYV.

This clonotype was seen a handful of times. This rearrangement joins TRBV6-1 to TRBJ1-5; 7 nucleotides line up with TRBD1. Germline CDR1 is MNHNS and CDR2 is SASEGT. The CDR3 is made up of 15 amino acids. V lost 4 bases to trimming and J lost 0 bases; unmatched junction nucleotides: 3. In DNA, the CDR3 is TGTGCCAGCAGTGTCGGACAGGCTAGCAATCAGCCCCAGCATTTT. It is translated as CASSVGQASNQPQHF.

The table lists this clonotype with a count of one. The chain couples TRBV2 to TRBJ2-2; 11 bases line up with TRBD2. V was clipped by 9 bases and J by 1 base; unmatched bases: 13. The CDR3 contains 18 residues. CDR1 is SNHLY and CDR2 is FYNNEI in the germline V gene. CDR3 in DNA: TGTGCCAGTGGACCCGGGACTAGCGGCCCCGTGAACACCGGGGAGCTGTTTTTT. It yields the protein CASGPGTSGPVNTGELFF.

In this sample, this clonotype turned up a few times. The rearrangement uses TRBV9 and TRBJ2-5; D call uncertain. Germline CDR1 SGDLS, CDR2 YYNGEE. Trimming left V 0 bases short and J 0 bases short, with 6 bases between. The CDR3 is 14 residues long. The CDR3 bases are TGTGCCAGCAGCGTAGGCAGCTACCAAGAGACCCAGTACTTC. The encoded protein is CASSVGSYQETQYF.

V usage is TRBV5-8 and J usage is TRBJ1-3; D ambiguous. Germline V gene data show CDR1 as SGHTS and CDR2 as YDEGEE. The CDR3 runs 13 residues. The CDR3 region has the DNA TGTGACACACGGCGGAGCTCTGGAAACACCATATATTTT. Its translation: CDTRRSSGNTIYF.

This clonotype was counted only a few times. This sequence joins TRBV20-1 and TRBJ2-7; the match to TRBD2 covers 10 bases. The CDR3 covers 15 residues. Looked up from germline, CDR1 is DFQATT and CDR2 is SNEGSKA (reference sequence). After removal of 0 bases from V and 7 bases from J, the junction contained 9 bases not matched to a gene. The CDR3 is CSARESSGRSVEQYF. The CDR3 nucleotides read TGCAGTGCTAGAGAGTCTAGCGGGAGATCGGTGGAGCAGTACTTC.

This clonotype was counted at least ten times. The V and J genes are TRBV11-2 and TRBJ2-2; TRBD2 is a possible D gene (5 bases). Trimming removed 2 bases from V and 7 bases from J, with 11 bases in between. CDR3 length equals 14 residues. Germline loops: CDR1 SGHAT, CDR2 FQNNGV. This chain's CDR3 is CASSLRGPDGELFF. In nucleotides, the CDR3 is TGTGCCAGCAGCTTAAGAGGGCCTGACGGGGAGCTGTTTTTT.

This clonotype was observed a handful of times. This sequence joins TRBV9 and TRBJ1-4; tentatively, D is TRBD1 (5 bases). CDR3 size: 15 residues. The germline V gene encodes CDR1 SGDLS and CDR2 YYNGEE. Trimming took off 1 base at V and 8 bases at J, with 15 bases between the two ends. CDR3 DNA: TGTGCCAGCAGCGTATCCCGGGGCCGGGGAGAAAAACTGTTTTTT. It yields the protein CASSVSRGRGEKLFF.

In its sample, this clonotype was seen a few times. The V and J genes are TRBV12-3 or TRBV12-4 and TRBJ2-1, with 7 bases lining up with TRBD2. The V gene end was trimmed by 7 bases and the J gene end by 0 bases; junction bases not matched to a gene: 6. The length of the CDR3 is 15 residues. As DNA, the CDR3 is TGTGCCAGCACTCCCGGGGGGTCCTCCTACAATGAGCAGTTCTTC. As protein: CASTPGGSSYNEQFF.

This clonotype was seen repeatedly, ten times or more. The DNA for the CDR3 is TGTGCCAGCAGCTTAGGGGCCGGGGTCTACGAGCAGTACGTC. This sequence encodes CASSLGAGVYEQYV. The chain employs TRBV11-2 and TRBJ2-7; tentatively, D is TRBD2 (5 bases). V was clipped by 1 base and J by 3 bases, with 10 bases between them. CDR3 length: 14 residues. From germline, CDR1 is SGHAT and CDR2 FQNNGV.

The J gene is TRBJ2-7, the V gene TRBV19, with 8 bases that match TRBD2. The CDR3 runs to 15 residues. CDR1 and CDR2 from the germline V gene are LNHDA and SQIVND (reference sequence). V lost 3 bases to trimming and J lost 1 base; unmatched junction nucleotides: 5. In nucleotides, the CDR3 is TGTGCCAGTAGTATCGGGGGGGGACTGTCCTACGAGCAGTACTTC. As protein: CASSIGGGLSYEQYF.

V is TRBV6-1 and J is TRBJ2-5; 10 bases map to TRBD1. Trimming took 6 bases from V and 5 from J; bases not matched to a gene: 9. Germline lookup yields CDR1 MNHNS and CDR2 SASEGT. This CDR3 region has 15 residues. In DNA form, the CDR3 reads TGTGCCAGCAGCCTACCGGGACAGGGGTGGGAGACCCAGTACTTC. Amino acid sequence: CASSLPGQGWETQYF.

V usage is TRBV2 and J usage is TRBJ1-6; D call uncertain. This CDR3 contains 16 residues. The V end was cut by 4 bases, the J end by 7 bases, with 17 bases between. Germline V gene sequence: CDR1 SNHLY, CDR2 FYNNEI. The CDR3 is CASSGAESLPNSPLHF. CDR3 DNA: TGTGCCAGCAGTGGGGCCGAATCTCTACCGAATTCACCCCTCCACTTT. Full variable domain (remainder filled in from reference TRBV2 and TRBJ1-6): EPEVTQTPSHQVTQMGQEVILRCVPISNHLYFYWYRQILGQKVEFLVSFYNNEISEKSEIFDDQFSVERPDGSNFTLKIRSTKLEDSAMYFCASSGAESLPNSPLHFGNGTRLTVT.

The V and J genes are TRBV11-2 and TRBJ2-1; D may match TRBD1 or TRBD2 (5 bases each). Trimming stripped 4 bases from V and 4 bases from J, with 14 bases between. Germline CDR1 and CDR2: SGHAT and FQNNGV. This CDR3 has 15 amino acids. CDR3 DNA: TGTGCCAGCAGCTCGCCGGGACGATTATACAATGAGCAGTTCTTC. It specifies CASSSPGRLYNEQFF.

V gene TRBV7-3 combines with J gene TRBJ2-7; 7 bases are a match to TRBD2. Germline V gives CDR1 SGHTA, CDR2 FQGTGA. After removal of 2 bases from V and 0 bases from J, the junction contained 4 bases not matched to a gene. The CDR3 length is 15 residues. In DNA form, the CDR3 reads TGTGCCAGCAGCTTAGGGAGGGCCTTCTCCTACGAGCAGTACTTC. Protein sequence: CASSLGRAFSYEQYF.

The V call is TRBV4-1, the J call TRBJ2-5; D perhaps matches TRBD2 (5 bases). V lost 2 bases, J lost 7 bases, and 17 bases lay in between. This CDR3 is 15 amino acids long. Per germline, CDR1 MGHRA and CDR2 YSYEKL. CDR3 amino acids: CASSQRDGLPWTQYF. The CDR3 DNA sequence: TGCGCCAGCAGCCAACGCGACGGACTGCCGTGGACCCAGTACTTC.

This clonotype was observed once. The conserved phenylalanine or tryptophan is not found at the CDR3 terminus, so this likely reflects a read error. The chain carries TRBV5-6 and TRBJ1-2; a weak D match, TRBD1 (6 bases). This CDR3 spans 14 amino acids. Deletions cut 0 bases from V and 8 bases from J, with 14 bases between. Germline loops: CDR1 SGHDT, CDR2 YYEEEE. The CDR3 loop is CASSLVSGGGGYTL. CDR3 DNA sequence: TGTGCCAGCAGCTTGGTTTCCGGAGGGGGAGGCTACACCCTC.

The chain recombines TRBV29-1 with TRBJ2-2; D may correspond to TRBD1 or TRBD2 (5 bases each). Per germline, CDR1 SQVTM and CDR2 ANQGSEA. Between the trimmed V and J ends, which lost 0 bases and 4 bases, there was a span of 12 bases. The CDR3 is 15 residues long. DNA of the CDR3: TGCAGCGTTGAAGAGTGGGCCGGGGCCACCGGGGAGCTGTTTTTT. This codes for CSVEEWAGATGELFF.

This clonotype was detected only a few times. The chain recombines TRBV2 with TRBJ1-1; a possible D gene is TRBD1 (5 bases). The CDR3 extends over 13 amino acids. Between the trimmed V and J ends, which lost 6 bases and 9 bases, there was a span of 17 bases. CDR1 is SNHLY and CDR2 is FYNNEI in the germline V gene. CDR3 coding DNA: TGTGCCAGCAGCGGGGCTAGGGGTTCCCAAGCTTTCTTT. As protein: CASSGARGSQAFF.

The V call is TRBV2, the J call TRBJ2-5; 12 nucleotides align to TRBD1. Germline loops: CDR1 SNHLY, CDR2 FYNNEI. The CDR3 has 15 residues. The V segment lost 5 bases and the J segment 6 bases; nucleotides outside the gene matches: 7. CDR3 region: CASSRPGQGAKTQYF. The CDR3 region has the DNA TGTGCCAGCAGTAGACCGGGACAGGGGGCGAAGACCCAGTACTTC.

The chain recombines TRBV12-3 or TRBV12-4 with TRBJ1-4, with D possibly being TRBD1 (6 bases). The CDR3 covers 15 residues. V was pared by 5 bases and J by 5 bases, with 15 bases between. The CDR3 here is CASSPSTGRNEKLFF. As DNA, the CDR3 is TGTGCCAGCAGTCCATCGACAGGCAGAAATGAAAAACTGTTTTTT.

This clonotype was seen a handful of times. The rearrangement uses TRBV11-2 and TRBJ2-5, with D possibly TRBD1 on 6 matching bases. The CDR3 has 16 amino acids. Deletions cut 0 bases from V and 5 bases from J, with 16 bases between. Germline V CDR1 and CDR2: SGHAT, FQNNGV. CDR3 in DNA: TGTGCCAGCAGCTTAGAGGACAGACGTTTTGGGGAGACCCAGTACTTC. Protein sequence: CASSLEDRRFGETQYF.

This clonotype has more than one count but fewer than ten. The chain links TRBV20-1 to TRBJ2-1; TRBD2 is a possible D gene (6 bases). CDR1 DFQATT and CDR2 SNEGSKA come from the germline V gene (reference sequence). The CDR3 extends over 13 amino acids. The ends were cut back, 6 bases at V and 7 bases at J, with 16 bases in the middle. The CDR3: CSALDGGWNEQFF. DNA of the CDR3: TGCAGTGCCCTAGACGGAGGGTGGAATGAGCAGTTCTTC.

This clonotype was detected ten times or more. The CDR3 DNA is TGTGCCAGCAGTTTGAGGTTAATGAACACTGAAGCTTTCTTT. It specifies CASSLRLMNTEAFF. J is TRBJ1-1 and V is TRBV27; D unresolved. CDR1 is MNHEY and CDR2 is SMNVEV in the germline V gene (reference sequence). Between the trimmed V and J ends, which lost 3 bases and 0 bases, there was a span of 8 bases. This CDR3 comprises 14 residues.

This chain uses TRBV12-3 or TRBV12-4 with TRBJ2-3; TRBD2 matches 7 bases. This CDR3 region has 15 residues. V trimming: 2 bases; J trimming: 2 bases; junction bases outside the gene matches: 4. DNA for the CDR3: TGTGCCAGCAGTTTAACCCGGGGGGACACAGATACGCAGTATTTT. This gives the protein CASSLTRGDTDTQYF.

This clonotype was seen more than once but under ten times. The rearrangement uses TRBV5-6 and TRBJ2-5, with 14 bases matching TRBD2. The CDR3 sequence is 16 residues long. Trimming took 4 bases from V and 5 from J; bases not matched to a gene: 7. Germline V lookup: CDR1 SGHDT, CDR2 YYEEEE. The CDR3 reads CASSLQGLAGVETQYF. The CDR3 DNA reads TGTGCCAGCAGCCTACAGGGACTAGCGGGAGTTGAGACCCAGTACTTC.

This chain joins TRBV20-1 and TRBJ2-5, with D possibly TRBD1 on 5 matching bases. The CDR3 contains 12 residues. V lost 5 bases to trimming and J lost 5 bases, with 12 bases between them. Germline CDR1 is DFQATT and CDR2 is SNEGSKA (reference sequence). The CDR3: CSAVAGSETQYF. CDR3 in DNA: TGCAGTGCTGTGGCAGGGTCGGAGACCCAGTACTTC.

This clonotype was observed a few times. The chain uses TRBV2 and TRBJ2-7; 7 bases are a match to TRBD1. CDR3 size: 13 residues. The germline gives CDR1 SNHLY, CDR2 FYNNEI. The ends lost 4 bases at V and 2 bases at J; junction bases unmatched: 2. CDR3 nucleotide sequence: TGTGCCAGCAGTGCTCAGGGGGCCTACGAGCAGTACTTC. It translates to CASSAQGAYEQYF.

This clonotype has just a few counts. The genes are TRBV7-9 and TRBJ1-6; the D is unclear. V was clipped by 5 bases and J by 3 bases, with 17 bases between them. This CDR3 contains 17 residues. Germline V lookup: CDR1 SEHNR, CDR2 FQNEAQ (reference sequence). CDR3 DNA: TGTGCCAGCAGCCTAGAGTCAGAGCAGCTCTATAATTCACCCCTCCACTTT. This codes for CASSLESEQLYNSPLHF. Full variable domain (missing parts from reference TRBV7-9 and TRBJ1-6): DTGVSQNPRHKITKRGQNVTFRCDPISEHNRLYWYRQTLGQGPEFLTYFQNEAQLEKSRLLSDRFSAERPKGSFSTLEIQRTEQGDSAMYLCASSLESEQLYNSPLHFGNGTRLTVT.

CDR3 amino acids: CASSGLAGKQETQYF. The CDR3, as DNA: TGTGCCAGCAGCGGACTAGCGGGGAAACAAGAGACCCAGTACTTC. V and J are TRBV12-3 or TRBV12-4 and TRBJ2-5; 12 nucleotides line up with TRBD2. The V gene end was trimmed by 6 bases and the J gene end by 2 bases; junction bases not matched to a gene: 4. The CDR3 is 15 residues long.

V usage is TRBV7-9 and J usage is TRBJ2-1; perhaps TRBD1 as D (6 bases). The length of the CDR3 is 15 residues. The V end lost 1 base, the J end lost 10 bases, and 17 bases lay between the germline ends. CDR1 SEHNR and CDR2 FQNEAQ come from the germline V gene (reference sequence). In nucleotides, the CDR3 is TGTGCCAGCAGCTTAGTAGAGGGGGTTTCTGGAGAGCAGTTCTTC. The encoded protein is CASSLVEGVSGEQFF.

Only a few counts were recorded for this clonotype. The chain has TRBV6-1 and TRBJ2-1, with D possibly being TRBD1 or TRBD2 (5 bases each). Trimming cost V 6 bases and J 0 bases, with 15 bases left between them. This CDR3 is 16 amino acids long. Germline loops: CDR1 MNHNS, CDR2 SASEGT. This chain's CDR3 is CASRGNEGSSYNEQFF. The DNA of the CDR3 is TGTGCCAGCAGGGGGAATGAGGGGAGCTCCTACAATGAGCAGTTCTTC.